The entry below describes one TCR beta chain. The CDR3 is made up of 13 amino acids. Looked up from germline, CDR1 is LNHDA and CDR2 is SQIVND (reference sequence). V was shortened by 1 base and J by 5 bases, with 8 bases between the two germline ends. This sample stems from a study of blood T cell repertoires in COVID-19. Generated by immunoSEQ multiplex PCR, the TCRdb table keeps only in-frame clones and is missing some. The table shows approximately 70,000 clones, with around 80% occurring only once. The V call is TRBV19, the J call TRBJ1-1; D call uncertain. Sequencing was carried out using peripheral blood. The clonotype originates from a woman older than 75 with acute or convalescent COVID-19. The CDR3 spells CASSIGAWTEAFF. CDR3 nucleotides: TGTGCCAGTAGTATAGGGGCCTGGACTGAAGCTTTCTTT.